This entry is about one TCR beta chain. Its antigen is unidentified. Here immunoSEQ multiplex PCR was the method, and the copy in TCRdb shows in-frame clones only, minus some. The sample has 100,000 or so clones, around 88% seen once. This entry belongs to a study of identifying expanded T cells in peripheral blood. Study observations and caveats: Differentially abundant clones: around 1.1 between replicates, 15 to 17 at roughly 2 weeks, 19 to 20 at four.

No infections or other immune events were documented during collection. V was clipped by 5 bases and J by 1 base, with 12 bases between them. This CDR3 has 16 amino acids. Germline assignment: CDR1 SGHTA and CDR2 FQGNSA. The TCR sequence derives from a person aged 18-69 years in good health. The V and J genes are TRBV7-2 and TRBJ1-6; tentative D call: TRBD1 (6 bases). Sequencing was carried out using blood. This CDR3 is CASSPKGGSYNSPLHF. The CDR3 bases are TGTGCCAGCAGCCCTAAAGGGGGGTCCTATAATTCACCCCTCCACTTT. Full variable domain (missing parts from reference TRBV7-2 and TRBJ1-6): GAGVSQSPSNKVTEKGKDVELRCDPISGHTALYWYRQSLGQGLEFLIYFQGNSAPDKSGLPSDRFSAERTGGSVSTLTIQRTQQEDSAVYLCASSPKGGSYNSPLHFGNGTRLTVT.